Presented here are 9 T cell receptor beta chains from one specimen sequenced in a study of cytomegalovirus exposure and HLA in healthy donors. PCR was performed using 60 Vbeta and 13 Jbeta primers. Sequenced by immunoSEQ multiplex PCR; TCRdb stores in-frame clones only, minus some. The table shows roughly 120,000 clones, with 70% to 80% occurring only once. The sequenced sample consisted of PBMCs. The receptor set was obtained from a woman aged 18-30 years in good health and CMV-seronegative.

This chain uses TRBV19 with TRBJ2-2; D may be TRBD2 (5 bases). Germline loops: CDR1 LNHDA, CDR2 SQIVND (reference sequence). This CDR3 has 15 residues. The V end was cut by 9 bases, the J end by 0 bases, with 14 bases between. In nucleotides, the CDR3 is TGTGCCAGCAATACCCCCGGGGCGAACACCGGGGAGCTGTTTTTT. As protein: CASNTPGANTGELFF.

The V call is TRBV5-1, the J call TRBJ2-2; 8 bases fit TRBD1. The CDR3 runs to 16 residues. The germline CDR1 and CDR2 sequences are SGHRS and YFSETQ. The junction had 11 bases not matched to a gene; V was cut back by 5 bases and J by 5 bases. For the CDR3, the DNA is TGCGCCAGCAGTCAGGGACAGGACATAGGGACCGGGGAGCTGTTTTTT. Translated: CASSQGQDIGTGELFF.

In its sample, this clone was seen once. This CDR3 reads CASSLGQGGDGYTF. In DNA, the CDR3 is TGTGCCAGCAGCTTAGGGCAGGGTGGGGATGGCTACACCTTC. V usage is TRBV7-9 and J usage is TRBJ1-2; D might be TRBD1 (5 bases). V lost 1 base and J 6 bases, leaving 12 bases between the germline ends. The CDR3 has 14 amino acids. Per the germline V gene, CDR1 is SEHNR and CDR2 is FQNEAQ (reference sequence).

V gene TRBV7-9 combines with J gene TRBJ1-1; 7 bases are shared with TRBD1. With V trimmed by 5 bases and J by 4 bases, 13 bases remained unmatched. Germline V CDR1 and CDR2: SEHNR, FQNEAQ (reference sequence). The CDR3 spans 16 residues. DNA for the CDR3: TGTGCCAGCAGCCACGACCTGACAGGGACGGGCACTGAAGCTTTCTTT. As protein: CASSHDLTGTGTEAFF. Complete variable domain (other parts from reference TRBV7-9 and TRBJ1-1): DTGVSQNPRHKITKRGQNVTFRCDPISEHNRLYWYRQTLGQGPEFLTYFQNEAQLEKSRLLSDRFSAERPKGSFSTLEIQRTEQGDSAMYLCASSHDLTGTGTEAFFGQGTRLTVV.

This clone has a single count. The genes are TRBV13 and TRBJ1-4, with D unresolved. Germline assignment: CDR1 PRHDT and CDR2 FYEKMQ (reference sequence). This CDR3 region has 12 residues. V was pared by 5 bases and J by 8 bases, with 9 bases between. CDR3: CASSSGFEKLFF. The DNA of the CDR3 is TGTGCCAGCAGCAGCGGTTTCGAAAAACTGTTTTTT.

V is TRBV14 and J is TRBJ1-1; D call uncertain. V was clipped by 4 bases and J by 5 bases, with 17 bases between them. Looked up from germline, CDR1 is SGHDN and CDR2 is FVKESK. The CDR3 length is 15 residues. CDR3 protein: CASSPLEGKGTEAFF. In DNA, the CDR3 is TGTGCCAGCAGCCCTTTGGAGGGAAAAGGGACTGAAGCTTTCTTT.

The genes are TRBV30 and TRBJ1-5; 9 positions agree with TRBD1. CDR3 length: 14 amino acids. Per germline, CDR1 GTSNPN and CDR2 SVGIG (reference sequence). J gave up 9 bases and V 1 base, and 7 bases lay outside the gene matches. CDR3 protein: CAWSGGQGVWPQHF. CDR3 DNA sequence: TGTGCCTGGAGTGGGGGACAGGGAGTGTGGCCCCAGCATTTT. Based on the CDR3 plus reference TRBV30 and TRBJ1-5, the full variable domain is SQTIHQWPATLVQPVGSPLSLECTVEGTSNPNLYWYRQAAGRGLQLLFYSVGIGQISSEVPQNLSASRPQDRQFILSSKKLLLSDSGFYLCAWSGGQGVWPQHFGDGTRLSIL.

Only one count was recorded for this clone. The V gene is TRBV9, the J gene TRBJ1-2; a possible D gene is TRBD1 (6 bases). The CDR3 spans 14 residues. Trimming pared 0 bases from V and 8 bases from J, leaving 14 bases between. Germline V gene lookup returns CDR1 SGDLS and CDR2 YYNGEE. The CDR3 loop reads CASSVGSGVEGYTF. DNA of the CDR3: TGTGCCAGCAGCGTAGGGTCAGGGGTGGAAGGCTACACCTTC.

The V and J genes are TRBV15 and TRBJ2-3; TRBD2 matches 8 bases. The CDR3 sequence is 18 residues long. The germline gives CDR1 LNHNV, CDR2 YYDKDF (reference sequence). After removal of 2 bases from V and 4 bases from J, the junction contained 14 bases not matched to a gene. CDR3 nucleotide sequence: TGTGCCACCAGCAGATCTCGGGTTGGGACTAGTAACGCAGATACGCAGTATTTT. It yields the protein CATSRSRVGTSNADTQYF.